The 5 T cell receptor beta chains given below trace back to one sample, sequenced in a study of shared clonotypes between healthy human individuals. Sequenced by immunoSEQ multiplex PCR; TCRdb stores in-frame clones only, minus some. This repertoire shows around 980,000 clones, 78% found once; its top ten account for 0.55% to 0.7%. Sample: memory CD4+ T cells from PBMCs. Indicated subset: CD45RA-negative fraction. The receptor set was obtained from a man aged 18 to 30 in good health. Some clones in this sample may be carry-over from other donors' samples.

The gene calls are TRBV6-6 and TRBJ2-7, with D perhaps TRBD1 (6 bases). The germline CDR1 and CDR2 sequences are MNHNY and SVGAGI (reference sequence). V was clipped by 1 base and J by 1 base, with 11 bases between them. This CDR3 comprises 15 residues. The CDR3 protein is CASSYYPTGSYEQYF. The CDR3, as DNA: TGTGCCAGCAGTTACTATCCGACAGGATCCTACGAGCAGTACTTC.

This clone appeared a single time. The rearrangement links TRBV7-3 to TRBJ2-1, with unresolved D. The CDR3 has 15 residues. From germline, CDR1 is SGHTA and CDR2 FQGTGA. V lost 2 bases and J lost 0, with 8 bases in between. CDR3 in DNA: TGTGCCAGCAGCTTATATAGGAGCTCCTACAATGAGCAGTTCTTC. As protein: CASSLYRSSYNEQFF.

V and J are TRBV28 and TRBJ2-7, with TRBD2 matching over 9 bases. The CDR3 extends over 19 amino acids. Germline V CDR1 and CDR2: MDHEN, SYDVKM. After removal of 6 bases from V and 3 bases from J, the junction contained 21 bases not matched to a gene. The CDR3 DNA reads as TGTGCCAGCAGAATTGAACCGGGACTAGCAGCCGGAGACTACTACGAGCAGTACTTC. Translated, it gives CASRIEPGLAAGDYYEQYF.

DNA for the CDR3: TGCGCCAGCAGTGAGAACAGGGGCACAGATACGCAGTATTTT. Translated, it gives CASSENRGTDTQYF. The chain links TRBV10-1 to TRBJ2-3, with D perhaps matching TRBD1 (6 bases). CDR1 WNHNN and CDR2 SYGVQD come from the germline V gene (reference sequence). The ends were cut back, 2 bases at V and 1 base at J, with 7 bases in the middle. This CDR3 is 14 amino acids long.

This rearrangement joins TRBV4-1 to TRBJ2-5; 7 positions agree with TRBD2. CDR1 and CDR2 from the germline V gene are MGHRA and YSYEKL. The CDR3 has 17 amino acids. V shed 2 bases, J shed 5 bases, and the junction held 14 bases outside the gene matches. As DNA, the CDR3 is TGCGCCAGCAGCCAAACCGGGACTACCACCTATGCGGAGACCCAGTACTTC. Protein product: CASSQTGTTTYAETQYF.